This T cell receptor (beta chain) is from a study of T cell responses to AZD1222 COVID-19 vaccine. Across the study: Pooling covered second doses at about 4 or about 12 weeks.

Details on this clone: The antigen is unknown.

Germline V CDR1 and CDR2: MNHEY, SVGAGI. The CDR3 extends over 15 amino acids. After removal of 8 bases from V and 4 bases from J, the junction contained 6 bases not matched to a gene. Method: immunoSEQ multiplex PCR; TCRdb's copy keeps in-frame clones and lacks some. There are about 160,000 clones in the sample; under 95% occur only once, and approximately 4.8% lies in the top ten. Study results and caveats: CD4 TCRs covered the whole spike, strongest at regions 160-218 and 743-854. Two AZD1222 doses significantly raised spike-specific TCR breadth and depth over controls.

V usage is TRBV6-5 and J usage is TRBJ2-1; the match to TRBD2 covers 12 bases. Sample: peripheral blood, taken on day 0 of AZD1222 vaccination. The receptor was isolated from an adult in good health. CDR3 DNA: TGTGCCAGCTGGTCCGGGACTAGCGGGTACAATGAGCAGTTCTTC. This translates into CASWSGTSGYNEQFF.